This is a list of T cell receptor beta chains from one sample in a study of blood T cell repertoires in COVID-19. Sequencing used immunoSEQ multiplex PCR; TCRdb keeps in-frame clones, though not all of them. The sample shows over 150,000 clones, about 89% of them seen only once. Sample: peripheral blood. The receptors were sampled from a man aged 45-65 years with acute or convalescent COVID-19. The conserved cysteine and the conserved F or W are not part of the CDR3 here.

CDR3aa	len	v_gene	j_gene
ASSRDSSGANVLT	13	TRBV19	TRBJ2-6
ASSLTSGSTDTQY	13	TRBV11-1	TRBJ2-3
AISESSGTEAF	11	TRBV10-3	TRBJ1-1
ASSLSHTGGNSPLH	14	TRBV27	TRBJ1-6
ASSYSAHSYEQY	12	TRBV6-6	TRBJ2-7
ASSLVVSSGNEQF	13	TRBV7-9	TRBJ2-1
ASSRGSGGLENEQF	14	TRBV3-1/TRBV3-2	TRBJ2-1
ASSLAPSGNTGELF	14	TRBV7-2	TRBJ2-2
ASSLGQGFRGDTQY	14	TRBV5-4	TRBJ2-3
ASSQDGTFYSPLH	13	TRBV6-4	TRBJ1-6
ATSRSLLASEQF	12	TRBV6-4	TRBJ2-1
ASSVGGTSGKETQY	14	TRBV5-4	TRBJ2-5
ASSFTPRTEAF	11	TRBV28	TRBJ1-1
ASSLDGQNTEAF	12	TRBV11-2	TRBJ1-1
SARQGGYNEQF	11	TRBV29-1	TRBJ2-1
ASSAPGLAYTDTQY	14	TRBV7-9	TRBJ2-3